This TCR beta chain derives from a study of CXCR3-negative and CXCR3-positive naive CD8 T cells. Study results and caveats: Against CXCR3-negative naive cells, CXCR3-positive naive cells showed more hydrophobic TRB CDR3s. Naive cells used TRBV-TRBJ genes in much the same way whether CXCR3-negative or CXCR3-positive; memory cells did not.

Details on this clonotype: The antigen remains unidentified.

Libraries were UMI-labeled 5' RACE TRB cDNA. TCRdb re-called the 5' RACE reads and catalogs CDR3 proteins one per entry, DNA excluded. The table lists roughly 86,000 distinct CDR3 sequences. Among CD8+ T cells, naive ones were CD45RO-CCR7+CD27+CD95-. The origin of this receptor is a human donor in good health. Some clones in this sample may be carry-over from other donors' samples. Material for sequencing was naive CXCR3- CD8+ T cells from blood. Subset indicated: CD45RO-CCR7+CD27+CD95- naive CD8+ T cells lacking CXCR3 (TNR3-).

CDR3 loop: CSVLGILAGNEQFF. V and J are TRBV29-1 and TRBJ2-1; lacking DNA, the TRBD2 call made by TCRdb goes unchecked. Germline CDR1 and CDR2: SQVTM and ANQGSEA. The CDR3 contains 14 residues.